These 16 T cell receptor beta chains came from one sample sequenced in a study of blood T cell repertoires in COVID-19. Method: immunoSEQ multiplex PCR; TCRdb's copy keeps in-frame clones and lacks some. This table holds approximately 99,000 clones, about two thirds found once. Sequencing was done on a sample of peripheral blood. The receptors derive from a woman aged 40 to 55 with acute or convalescent COVID-19.

This clone was recorded once. The V gene is TRBV18, the J gene TRBJ1-2, with D possibly TRBD1 on 6 matching bases. Germline V gene lookup returns CDR1 KGHSH and CDR2 LQKENI. CDR3 length: 15 amino acids. Trimming pared 0 bases from V and 8 bases from J, leaving 16 bases between. CDR3 amino acids: CASSPPGGSMNGYTF. In nucleotides, the CDR3 is TGTGCCAGCTCACCACCTGGGGGCAGTATGAACGGCTACACCTTC.

The J gene is TRBJ1-1, the V gene TRBV7-2; D gene ambiguous. Germline V lookup: CDR1 SGHTA, CDR2 FQGNSA. This CDR3 is built from 14 residues. Trimming removed 5 bases from V and 9 bases from J, with 19 bases in between. CDR3 protein: CASSVSGPMTKAFF. CDR3 DNA sequence: TGTGCCAGCAGCGTGTCAGGACCAATGACTAAAGCTTTCTTT.

The chain's CDR3 is CASSLWGERDEQFF. CDR3 nucleotide sequence: TGTGCCAGCTCGCTTTGGGGGGAGCGCGATGAGCAGTTCTTC. The V and J genes are TRBV6-5 and TRBJ2-1; D may be TRBD2 (6 bases). Germline lookup yields CDR1 MNHEY and CDR2 SVGAGI. V was pared by 8 bases and J by 8 bases, with 19 bases between. There are 14 residues in the CDR3.

The genes are TRBV6-5 and TRBJ2-1; TRBD2 is a possible D gene (6 bases). The CDR3 is 13 residues long. The germline V gene encodes CDR1 MNHEY and CDR2 SVGAGI. Deletions cut 7 bases from V and 8 bases from J, with 15 bases between. CDR3 DNA sequence: TGTGCCAGCACCGGTGGCGGGGTCCATGAGCAGTTCTTC. This gives the protein CASTGGGVHEQFF.

The chain links TRBV28 to TRBJ1-1; D perhaps matches TRBD1 (6 bases). CDR3 length equals 12 residues. Looked up from germline, CDR1 is MDHEN and CDR2 is SYDVKM. The V end was cut by 6 bases, the J end by 5 bases, with 10 bases between. In DNA, the CDR3 is TGTGCCAGCAGCACACAGGGAACTGAAGCTTTCTTT. It encodes CASSTQGTEAFF.

V gene TRBV24-1 combines with J gene TRBJ2-7; TRBD2 is a possible D gene (6 bases). The CDR3 has 13 amino acids. The germline V gene encodes CDR1 KGHDR and CDR2 SFDVKD. Between the trimmed V and J ends, which lost 5 bases and 5 bases, there was a span of 12 bases. The CDR3 loop reads CATSGAAGDEQYF. CDR3 bases: TGTGCCACCAGTGGCGCAGCGGGTGACGAGCAGTACTTC.

The chain employs TRBV5-4 and TRBJ1-2; D is unclear. This CDR3 is 13 amino acids long. V was clipped by 4 bases and J by 4 bases, with 11 bases between them. Germline V gives CDR1 SGHNT, CDR2 YYREEE (reference sequence). The CDR3 reads CASSLEGAYGYTF. The CDR3 region has the DNA TGTGCCAGCAGCCTGGAGGGAGCCTATGGCTACACCTTC.

The chain links TRBV19 to TRBJ2-3; D ambiguous. From germline, CDR1 is LNHDA and CDR2 SQIVND (reference sequence). The CDR3 is 13 residues long. Between the trimmed V and J ends, which lost 0 bases and 12 bases, there was a span of 13 bases. The CDR3 reads CASSIDWVRPQYF. The DNA for the CDR3 is TGTGCCAGTAGTATAGATTGGGTGCGGCCTCAGTATTTT.

This chain joins TRBV28 and TRBJ2-1; D unclear. Trimming stripped 8 bases from V and 8 bases from J, with 13 bases between. This CDR3 has 12 amino acids. Per the germline V gene, CDR1 is MDHEN and CDR2 is SYDVKM. CDR3 sequence reads: CASSDKPHEQFF. DNA for the CDR3: TGTGCCAGCTCCGACAAGCCCCATGAGCAGTTCTTC.

V and J are TRBV10-3 and TRBJ2-5; D is possibly TRBD2 (6 bases). The CDR3 runs 15 residues. Looked up from germline, CDR1 is ENHRY and CDR2 is SYGVKD. With 0 bases removed from V and 0 bases from J, the gap between germline ends came to 8 bases. In DNA, the CDR3 is TGTGCCATCAGTGAGTCGTGGGGGGACCAAGAGACCCAGTACTTC. Translated, it gives CAISESWGDQETQYF.

The genes are TRBV2 and TRBJ2-5; the match to TRBD2 covers 8 bases. Germline V lookup: CDR1 SNHLY, CDR2 FYNNEI. V lost 7 bases, J lost 1 base, and 2 bases stayed unmatched. This CDR3 has 13 amino acids. CDR3 residues: CASNGGAQETQYF. In nucleotides, the CDR3 is TGTGCCAGCAACGGGGGGGCCCAAGAGACCCAGTACTTC.

The V call is TRBV28, the J call TRBJ2-7; 11 bases line up with TRBD1. The germline CDR1 and CDR2 sequences are MDHEN and SYDVKM. Trimming removed 2 bases from V and 7 bases from J; junction bases left unmatched: 10. CDR3 length equals 16 residues. The DNA of the CDR3 is TGTGCCAGCAGTTTACCCCCGGGACAGGGGGTCGAGGAGCAGTACTTC. This translates into CASSLPPGQGVEEQYF.

This chain links TRBV5-6 with TRBJ2-6; possibly TRBD1 for D (5 bases). This CDR3 contains 15 residues. V was shortened by 4 bases and J by 2 bases, with 10 bases between the two germline ends. Germline-derived CDR1 and CDR2 are SGHDT and YYEEEE. The CDR3 nucleotides read TGTGCCAGCAGCCGACAGTCAGCTGGGGCCAACGTCCTGACTTTC. Translated, it gives CASSRQSAGANVLTF. The whole variable domain, remainder taken from reference TRBV5-6 and TRBJ2-6, is DAGVTQSPTHLIKTRGQQVTLRCSPKSGHDTVSWYQQALGQGPQFIFQYYEEEERQRGNFPDRFSGHQFPNYSSELNVNALLLGDSALYLCASSRQSAGANVLTFGAGSRLTVL.

This sequence joins TRBV6-2 or TRBV6-3 and TRBJ1-6, with TRBD1 matching 7 bases. The CDR3 extends over 15 amino acids. J was trimmed by 14 bases and V by 4 bases; bases with no gene match: 14. CDR1 is MNHEY, CDR2 SVGEGT, per germline. The CDR3 region has the DNA TGTGCCAGCAGTTCCTCCGGGACAGCCGTCACAGCCCTCCACTTT. As protein: CASSSSGTAVTALHF.

This chain joins TRBV5-1 and TRBJ2-5; 9 bases are a match to TRBD1. V lost 0 bases to trimming and J lost 5 bases; unmatched junction nucleotides: 8. The CDR3 is made up of 16 amino acids. CDR1 is SGHRS, CDR2 YFSETQ, per germline. This chain's CDR3 is CASSLDRGQGWETQYF. CDR3 nucleotide sequence: TGCGCCAGCAGCTTGGATCGGGGACAGGGCTGGGAGACCCAGTACTTC.

J is TRBJ2-1 and V is TRBV19; the D gene is possibly TRBD2 (5 bases). V lost 6 bases, J lost 10 bases, and 16 bases lay in between. The CDR3 covers 13 residues. CDR1 is LNHDA, CDR2 SQIVND, per germline (reference sequence). The CDR3 spells CASRGAPGLEQFF. The CDR3, as DNA: TGTGCCAGTAGGGGCGCCCCGGGGTTAGAGCAGTTCTTC.